This T cell receptor (beta chain) was recovered during a study of cytomegalovirus exposure and HLA in healthy donors. Losses at the gene ends were 2 bases for V and 2 bases for J; bases not matched to a gene: 9. This CDR3 spans 16 amino acids. CDR1 and CDR2 (germline): SGHKS, YYEKEE (reference sequence). Vbeta (60) and Jbeta (13) primers were used in the PCR. Assay used: immunoSEQ multiplex PCR; TCRdb lists only in-frame clones, some missing. The sample includes approximately 85,000 clones, around 80% of them seen just once. Study results and caveats: Segments of the TCR beta V type were, in most cases, productive about 90% or about 30% of the time in an earlier analysis. Most likely, a cluster of highly shared sequence variants arose as a sequencing artifact. In a later analysis, TCR association rates varied by HLA locus: DRB1 most, HLA-C fewest.

Worth noting for this clone: Its antigen is as yet unknown.

The J gene is TRBJ1-2, the V gene TRBV5-5, with 7 bases identical to TRBD1. The source is a man aged 45-65 years in good health and CMV-seropositive. The sample comprised PBMCs. CDR3 loop: CASSLTQGNQNYGYTF. CDR3 sequence (DNA): TGTGCCAGCAGCTTAACACAGGGGAACCAGAACTATGGCTACACCTTC.